The clone carrying this TCR beta chain was detected once. Its antigen is not identified. This record belongs to a study of cytomegalovirus exposure and HLA in healthy donors. Study results and limitations: What was likely a sequencing artifact was a cluster of highly shared sequence variants. Specificity of a few CMV-associated chains for CMV antigens was verified in vitro.

The study sampled nominally healthy donors, though unrecorded immune exposures were likely. Trimming took 6 bases from V and 2 from J, leaving 14 bases between them. This CDR3 is 14 amino acids long. The germline gives CDR1 PRHDT, CDR2 FYEKMQ (reference sequence). The PCR made use of 60 Vbeta and 13 Jbeta primers. This table comes from immunoSEQ multiplex PCR, and its TCRdb copy is limited to in-frame clones, with some not included. The sample lists some 180,000 clones, approximately 71% occurring once. V is TRBV13 and J is TRBJ2-7; no reliable D call. The receptor's source is a woman aged 18 to 35 in good health and CMV-seropositive. Sequencing was done on a sample of PBMCs. The CDR3 sequence: CASSWPARTYEQYF. CDR3 nucleotides: TGTGCCAGCAGTTGGCCCGCCAGAACCTACGAGCAGTACTTC.